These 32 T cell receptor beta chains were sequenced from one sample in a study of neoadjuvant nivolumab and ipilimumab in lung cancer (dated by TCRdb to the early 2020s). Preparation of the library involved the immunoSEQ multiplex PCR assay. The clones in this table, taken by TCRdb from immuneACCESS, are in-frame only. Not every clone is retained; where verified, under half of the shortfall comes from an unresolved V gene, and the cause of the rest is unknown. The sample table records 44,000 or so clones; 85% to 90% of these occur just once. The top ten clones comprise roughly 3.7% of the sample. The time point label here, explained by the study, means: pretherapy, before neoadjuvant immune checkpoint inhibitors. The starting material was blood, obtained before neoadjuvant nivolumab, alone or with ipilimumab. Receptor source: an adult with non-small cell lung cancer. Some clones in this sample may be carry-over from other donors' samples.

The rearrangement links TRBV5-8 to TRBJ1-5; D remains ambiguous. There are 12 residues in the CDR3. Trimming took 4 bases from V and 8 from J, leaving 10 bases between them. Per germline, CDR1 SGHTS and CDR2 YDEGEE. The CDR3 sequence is CASSPWSEPQHF. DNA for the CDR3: TGTGCCAGCAGCCCTTGGTCGGAGCCCCAGCATTTT.

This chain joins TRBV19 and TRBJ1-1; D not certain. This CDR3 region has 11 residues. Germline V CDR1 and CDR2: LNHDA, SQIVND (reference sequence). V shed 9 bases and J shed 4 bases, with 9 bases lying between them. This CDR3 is CASRTVTEAFF. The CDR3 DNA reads TGTGCCAGCCGGACCGTCACTGAAGCTTTCTTT.

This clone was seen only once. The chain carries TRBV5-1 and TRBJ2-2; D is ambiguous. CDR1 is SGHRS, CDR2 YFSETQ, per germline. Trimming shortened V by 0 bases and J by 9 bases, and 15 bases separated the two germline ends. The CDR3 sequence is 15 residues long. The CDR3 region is CASSLDGVNKWELFF. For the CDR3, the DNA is TGCGCCAGCAGCTTGGATGGGGTTAATAAGTGGGAGCTGTTTTTT.

The CDR3 sequence: CASSGGGPYNEQFF. The CDR3 DNA reads as TGCGCCAGCAGCGGGGGGGGACCATACAATGAGCAGTTCTTC. The chain joins TRBV5-1 to TRBJ2-1, with 7 bases lining up with TRBD2. V was pared by 4 bases and J by 4 bases, with 5 bases of the junction left unmatched. CDR3 length: 14 amino acids. Germline V lookup: CDR1 SGHRS, CDR2 YFSETQ.

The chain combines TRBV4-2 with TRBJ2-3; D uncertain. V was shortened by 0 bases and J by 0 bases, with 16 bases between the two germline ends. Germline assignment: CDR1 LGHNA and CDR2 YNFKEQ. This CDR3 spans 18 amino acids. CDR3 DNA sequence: TGTGCCAGCAGCCAAGATCAAATCCAGACAACTAGCACAGATACGCAGTATTTT. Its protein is CASSQDQIQTTSTDTQYF.

CDR3 protein: CASSEARRGDEQYF. The CDR3 nucleotides are TGTGCCAGCAGTGAAGCGCGCAGGGGGGACGAGCAGTACTTC. The chain recombines TRBV6-1 with TRBJ2-7, with D perhaps TRBD1 (7 bases). V lost 0 bases and J lost 5, with 11 bases in between. The CDR3 totals 14 residues. Germline CDR1 and CDR2: MNHNS and SASEGT.

CDR3 region: CAWTRTGIAGELFF. The CDR3 DNA reads as TGTGCCTGGACTAGGACAGGGATCGCCGGGGAGCTGTTTTTT. J is TRBJ2-2 and V is TRBV30; the match to TRBD1 covers 8 bases. Germline CDR1 is GTSNPN and CDR2 is SVGIG (reference sequence). Unmatched junction bases numbered 7, after V lost 4 bases and J lost 6 bases. The CDR3 sequence is 14 residues long.

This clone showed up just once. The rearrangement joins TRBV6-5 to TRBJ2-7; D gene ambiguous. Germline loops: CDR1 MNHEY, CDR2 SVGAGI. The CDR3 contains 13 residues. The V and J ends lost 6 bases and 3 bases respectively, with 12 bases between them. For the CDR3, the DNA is TGTGCCAGCAGCCTCTACCGCGGCTACGAGCAGTACTTC. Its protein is CASSLYRGYEQYF.

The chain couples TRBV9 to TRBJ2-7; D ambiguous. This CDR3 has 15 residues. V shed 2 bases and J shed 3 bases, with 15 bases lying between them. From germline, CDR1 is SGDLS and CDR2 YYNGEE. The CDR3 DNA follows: TGTGCCAGCAGCGTCTCGAGATCCTTATACTACGAGCAGTACTTC. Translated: CASSVSRSLYYEQYF.

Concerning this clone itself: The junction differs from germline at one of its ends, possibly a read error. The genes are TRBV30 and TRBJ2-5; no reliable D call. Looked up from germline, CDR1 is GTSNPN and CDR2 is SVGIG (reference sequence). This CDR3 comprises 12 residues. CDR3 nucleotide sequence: TGTGCCTGGAGTGCCAACCAGGAGACCCAGTACTTC. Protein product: CAWSANQETQYF.

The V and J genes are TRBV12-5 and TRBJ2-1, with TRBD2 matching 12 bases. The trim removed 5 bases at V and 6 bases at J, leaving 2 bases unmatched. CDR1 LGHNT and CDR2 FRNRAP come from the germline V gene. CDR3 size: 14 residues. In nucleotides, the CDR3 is TGTGCTAGTGGTCTAGCGGGAGGGTTCAATGAGCAGTTCTTC. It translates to CASGLAGGFNEQFF.

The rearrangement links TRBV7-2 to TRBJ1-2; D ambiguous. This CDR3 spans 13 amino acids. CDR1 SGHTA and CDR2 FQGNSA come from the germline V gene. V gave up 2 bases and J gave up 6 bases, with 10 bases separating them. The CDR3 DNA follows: TGTGCCAGCAGCTTAATGAGGGCGGATGGCTACACCTTC. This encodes CASSLMRADGYTF.

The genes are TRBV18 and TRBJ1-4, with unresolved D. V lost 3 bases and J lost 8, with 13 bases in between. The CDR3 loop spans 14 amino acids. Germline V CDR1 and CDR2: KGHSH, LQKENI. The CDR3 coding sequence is TGTGCCAGCTCACCCACCTCCCCTGGCGAAAAACTGTTTTTT. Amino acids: CASSPTSPGEKLFF.

CDR3 coding DNA: TGTGCCAGCAGCTCGGAAAGGGGAGTCTACGAGCAGTACTTC. Translating gives CASSSERGVYEQYF. The chain employs TRBV7-9 and TRBJ2-7; D is possibly TRBD1 or TRBD2 (5 bases each). The V and J ends lost 4 bases and 3 bases respectively, with 13 bases between them. The CDR3 totals 14 residues. Germline lookup yields CDR1 SEHNR and CDR2 FQNEAQ (reference sequence).

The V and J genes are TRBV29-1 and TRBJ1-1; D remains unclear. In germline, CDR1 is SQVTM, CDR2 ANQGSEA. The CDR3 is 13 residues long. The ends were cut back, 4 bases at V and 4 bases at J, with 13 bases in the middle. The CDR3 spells CSVVLLLGTEAFF. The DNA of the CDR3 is TGCAGCGTTGTTCTGTTGTTAGGCACTGAAGCTTTCTTT.

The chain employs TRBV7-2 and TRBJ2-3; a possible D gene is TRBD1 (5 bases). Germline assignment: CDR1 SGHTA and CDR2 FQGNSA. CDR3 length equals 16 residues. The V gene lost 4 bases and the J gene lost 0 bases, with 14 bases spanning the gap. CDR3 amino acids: CASSSRQPFSTDTQYF. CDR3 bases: TGTGCCAGCAGCTCCCGACAGCCGTTTAGCACAGATACGCAGTATTTT.

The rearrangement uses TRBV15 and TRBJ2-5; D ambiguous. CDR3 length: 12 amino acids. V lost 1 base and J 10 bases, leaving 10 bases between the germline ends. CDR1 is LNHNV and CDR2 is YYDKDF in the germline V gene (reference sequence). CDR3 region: CATSRGRIDQYF. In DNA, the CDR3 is TGTGCCACCAGCAGAGGTCGTATAGACCAGTACTTC. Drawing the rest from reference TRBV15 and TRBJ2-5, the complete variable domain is DAMVIQNPRYQVTQFGKPVTLSCSQTLNHNVMYWYQQKSSQAPKLLFHYYDKDFNNEADTPDNFQSRRPNTSFCFLDIRSPGLGDTAMYLCATSRGRIDQYFGPGTRLLVL.

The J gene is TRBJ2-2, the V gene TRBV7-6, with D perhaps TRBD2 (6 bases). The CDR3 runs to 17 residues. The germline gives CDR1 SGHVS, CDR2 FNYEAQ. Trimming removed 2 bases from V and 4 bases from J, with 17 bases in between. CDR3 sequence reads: CASSLTSVSGLTGELFF. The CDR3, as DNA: TGTGCCAGCAGCTTAACTTCCGTTAGCGGACTCACCGGGGAGCTGTTTTTT.

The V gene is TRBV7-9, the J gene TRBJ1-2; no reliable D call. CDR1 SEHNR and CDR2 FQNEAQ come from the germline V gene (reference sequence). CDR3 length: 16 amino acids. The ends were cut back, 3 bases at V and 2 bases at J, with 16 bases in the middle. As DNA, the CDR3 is TGTGCCAGCAGCTTCGCAAATGGGGAGCAAAACTATGGCTACACCTTC. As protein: CASSFANGEQNYGYTF.

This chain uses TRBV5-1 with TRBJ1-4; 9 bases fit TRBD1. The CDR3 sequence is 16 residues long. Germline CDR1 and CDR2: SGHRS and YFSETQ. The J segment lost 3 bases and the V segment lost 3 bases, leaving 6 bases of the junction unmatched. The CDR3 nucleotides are TGCGCCAGCAGCTCCGGACAGGGGATTGCTAATGAAAAACTGTTTTTT. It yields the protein CASSSGQGIANEKLFF.

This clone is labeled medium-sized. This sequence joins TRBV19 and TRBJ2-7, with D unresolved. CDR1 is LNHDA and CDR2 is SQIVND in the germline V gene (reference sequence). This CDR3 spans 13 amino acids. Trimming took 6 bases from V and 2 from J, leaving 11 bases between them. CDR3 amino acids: CASSEDLAYEQYF. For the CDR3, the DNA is TGTGCCAGTAGCGAGGATCTCGCCTACGAGCAGTACTTC.

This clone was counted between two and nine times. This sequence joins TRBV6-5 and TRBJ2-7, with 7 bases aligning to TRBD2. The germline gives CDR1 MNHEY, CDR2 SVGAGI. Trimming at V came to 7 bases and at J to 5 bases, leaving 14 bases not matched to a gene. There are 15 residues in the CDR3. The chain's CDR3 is CASTHAPRERHEQYF. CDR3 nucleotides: TGTGCCAGCACCCACGCCCCGCGGGAGCGGCACGAGCAGTACTTC.

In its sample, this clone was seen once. The CDR3 sequence is CASSWEGRNTDTQYF. The DNA of the CDR3 is TGTGCCAGCAGCTGGGAGGGCCGGAACACAGATACGCAGTATTTT. The gene calls are TRBV7-2 and TRBJ2-3, with TRBD2 matching over 7 bases. Germline CDR1 reads SGHTA; CDR2 reads FQGNSA. The CDR3 contains 15 residues. V lost 4 bases to trimming and J lost 2 bases; unmatched junction nucleotides: 6.

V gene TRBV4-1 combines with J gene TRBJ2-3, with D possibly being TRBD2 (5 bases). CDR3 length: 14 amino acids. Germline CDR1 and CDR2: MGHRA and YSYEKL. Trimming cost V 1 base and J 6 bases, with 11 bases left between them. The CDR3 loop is CASSQVEVSDTQYF. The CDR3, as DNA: TGCGCCAGCAGCCAAGTGGAGGTTTCTGATACGCAGTATTTT.

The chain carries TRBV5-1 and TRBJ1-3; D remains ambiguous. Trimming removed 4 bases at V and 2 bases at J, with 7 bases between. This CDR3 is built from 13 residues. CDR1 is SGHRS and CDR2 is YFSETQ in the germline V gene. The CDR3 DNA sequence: TGCGCCAGCAGCAAGGGCCCTGGAAACACCATATATTTT. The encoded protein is CASSKGPGNTIYF.

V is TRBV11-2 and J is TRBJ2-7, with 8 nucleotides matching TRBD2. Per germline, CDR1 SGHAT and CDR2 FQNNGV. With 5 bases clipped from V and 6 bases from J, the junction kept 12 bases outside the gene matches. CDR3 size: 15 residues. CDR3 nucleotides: TGTGCCAGCAGCAAAGCCGGGACTAGACCTCCCGAGCAGTACTTC. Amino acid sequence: CASSKAGTRPPEQYF.

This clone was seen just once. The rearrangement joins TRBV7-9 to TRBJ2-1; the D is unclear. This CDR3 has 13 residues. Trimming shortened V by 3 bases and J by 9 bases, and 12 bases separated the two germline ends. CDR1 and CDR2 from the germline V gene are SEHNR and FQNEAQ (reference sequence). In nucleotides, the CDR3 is TGTGCCAGCAGCTTTGGGATGGCCGGTGAGCAGTTCTTC. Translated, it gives CASSFGMAGEQFF.

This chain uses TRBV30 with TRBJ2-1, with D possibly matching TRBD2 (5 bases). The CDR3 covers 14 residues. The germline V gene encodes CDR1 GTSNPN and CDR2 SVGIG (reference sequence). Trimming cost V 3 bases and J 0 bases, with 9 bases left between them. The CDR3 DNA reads TGTGCCTGGAGAAGTGACTACTCCTACAATGAGCAGTTCTTC. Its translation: CAWRSDYSYNEQFF.

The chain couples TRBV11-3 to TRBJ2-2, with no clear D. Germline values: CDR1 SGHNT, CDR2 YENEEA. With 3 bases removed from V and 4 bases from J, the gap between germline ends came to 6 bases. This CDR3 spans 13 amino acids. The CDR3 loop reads CASSLVRTGELFF. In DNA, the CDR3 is TGTGCCAGCAGCTTGGTTCGCACCGGGGAGCTGTTTTTT.

CDR3 nucleotide sequence: TGCGCCAGCAGCTTGGGGCTGGGAAGCTCCTACGAGCAGTACTTC. Translated: CASSLGLGSSYEQYF. V usage is TRBV5-1 and J usage is TRBJ2-7; D ambiguous. CDR3 length: 15 residues. V lost 0 bases and J 0 bases, leaving 10 bases between the germline ends. Germline CDR1 SGHRS, CDR2 YFSETQ.

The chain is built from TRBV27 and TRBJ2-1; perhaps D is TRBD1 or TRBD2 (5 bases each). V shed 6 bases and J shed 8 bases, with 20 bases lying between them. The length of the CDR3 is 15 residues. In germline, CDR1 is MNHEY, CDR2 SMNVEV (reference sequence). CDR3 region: CASRPGTTSSYEQFF. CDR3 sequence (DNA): TGTGCCAGCAGGCCCGGGACCACCTCGTCCTATGAGCAGTTCTTC.

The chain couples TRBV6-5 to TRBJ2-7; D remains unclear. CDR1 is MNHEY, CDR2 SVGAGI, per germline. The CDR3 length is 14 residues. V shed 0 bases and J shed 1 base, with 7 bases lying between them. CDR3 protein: CASSYSYQSYEQYF. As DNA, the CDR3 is TGTGCCAGCAGTTACTCATACCAATCCTACGAGCAGTACTTC.